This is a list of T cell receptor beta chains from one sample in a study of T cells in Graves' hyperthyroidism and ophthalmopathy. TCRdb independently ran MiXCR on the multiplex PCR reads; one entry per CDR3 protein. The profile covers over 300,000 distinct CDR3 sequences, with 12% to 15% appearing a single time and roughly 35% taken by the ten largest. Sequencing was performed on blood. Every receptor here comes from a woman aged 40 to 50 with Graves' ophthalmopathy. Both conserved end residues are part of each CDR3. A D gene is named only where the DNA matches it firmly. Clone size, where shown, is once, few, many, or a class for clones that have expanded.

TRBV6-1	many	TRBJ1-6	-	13	CASRTVYNSPLHF	TGTGCCAGCAGGACAGTTTATAATTCACCCCTCCACTTT
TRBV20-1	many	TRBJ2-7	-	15	CSASSSGGRVDEQYF	-
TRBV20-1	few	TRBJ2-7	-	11	CSVAVPYEQYF	TGCAGTGTTGCAGTCCCCTACGAGCAGTACTTC
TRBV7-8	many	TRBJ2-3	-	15	CASSPIVLAADTQYF	TGTGCCAGCAGCCCCATTGTACTAGCCGCGGATACGCAGTATTTT
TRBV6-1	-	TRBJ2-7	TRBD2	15	CASRIRLAGGYEQYF	TGTGCCAGCAGAATAAGACTAGCGGGGGGCTACGAGCAGTACTTC
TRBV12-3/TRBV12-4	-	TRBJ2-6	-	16	CASSQGRPSGANVLTF	TGTGCCAGCAGCCAGGGTAGGCCCTCTGGGGCCAACGTCCTGACTTTC
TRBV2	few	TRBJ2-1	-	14	CASGGRVSYNEQFF	TGTGCCAGCGGAGGTAGGGTTTCCTACAATGAGCAGTTCTTC
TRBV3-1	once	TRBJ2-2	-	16	CASSQDVGPGTGELFF	TGTGCCAGCAGCCAAGACGTAGGGCCGGGCACCGGGGAGCTGTTTTTT
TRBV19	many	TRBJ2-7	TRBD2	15	CASSTQRGGTYEQYF	TGTGCCAGTAGTACCCAGCGGGGCGGAACCTACGAGCAGTACTTC
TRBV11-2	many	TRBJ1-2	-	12	CASSSGADGYTF	TGTGCCAGCAGCTCGGGGGCTGATGGCTACACCTTC
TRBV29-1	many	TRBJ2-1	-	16	CSVEERADWIHNEQFF	TGCAGCGTTGAGGAAAGGGCAGACTGGATCCACAATGAGCAGTTCTTC
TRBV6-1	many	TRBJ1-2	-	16	CASSPGGAGTNYGYTF	TGTGCCAGCAGTCCGGGGGGCGCGGGAACTAACTATGGCTACACCTTC
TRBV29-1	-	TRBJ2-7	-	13	CSVEAGQTYEQYF	TGCAGCGTTGAAGCGGGCCAGACCTACGAGCAGTACTTC
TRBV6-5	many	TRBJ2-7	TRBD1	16	CASSYSFGQEEYEQYF	TGTGCCAGCAGTTACTCCTTTGGACAGGAAGAGTACGAGCAGTACTTC
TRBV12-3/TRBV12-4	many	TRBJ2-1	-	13	CASSFQGLSEQFF	TGTGCCAGCAGTTTTCAGGGACTGAGTGAGCAGTTCTTC
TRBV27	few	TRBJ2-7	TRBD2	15	CASSSWTSGGAGQYF	TGTGCCAGCAGTTCGTGGACTAGCGGGGGGGCCGGGCAGTACTTC
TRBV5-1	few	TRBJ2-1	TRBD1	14	CASSPRGSHNEQFF	TGCGCCAGCAGCCCCAGGGGGTCCCACAATGAGCAGTTCTTC
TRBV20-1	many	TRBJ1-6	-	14	CSASGFSYNSPLHF	TGCAGTGCTAGCGGCTTCTCCTATAATTCACCCCTCCACTTT
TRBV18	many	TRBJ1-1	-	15	CASSPPVNMNTEAFF	TGTGCCAGCTCACCACCGGTCAACATGAACACTGAAGCTTTCTTT
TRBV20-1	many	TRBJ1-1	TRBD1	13	CSARTGVNTEAFF	TGCAGTGCCAGGACAGGGGTAAACACTGAAGCTTTCTTT
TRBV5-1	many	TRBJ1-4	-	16	CASSLPTGTRNEKLFF	TGCGCCAGCAGCTTGCCCACCGGGACACGGAATGAAAAACTGTTTTTT
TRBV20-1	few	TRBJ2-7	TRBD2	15	CSARDGRGGVNEQYF	TGCAGTGCTAGAGATGGCCGGGGGGGCGTTAACGAGCAGTACTTC
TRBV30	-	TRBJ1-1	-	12	CAWSVEGAEAFF	TGTGCCTGGAGTGTGGAGGGAGCTGAAGCTTTCTTT
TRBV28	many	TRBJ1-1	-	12	CASSLSREGAFF	TGTGCCAGCAGTTTATCCCGGGAGGGAGCTTTCTTT
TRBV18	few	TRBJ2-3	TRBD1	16	CASSPPGTGSPDTQYF	TGTGCCAGCTCACCACCTGGGACAGGGTCACCAGATACGCAGTATTTT
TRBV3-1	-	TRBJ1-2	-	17	CASSQGVVGGYHYGYTF	TGTGCCAGCAGCCAAGGGGTTGTTGGGGGTTATCACTATGGCTACACCTTC
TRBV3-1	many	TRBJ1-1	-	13	CASSQNEGAEAFF	TGTGCCAGCAGCCAGAATGAGGGGGCTGAAGCTTTCTTT
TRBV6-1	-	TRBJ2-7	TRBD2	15	CASSEDLGTTYEQYF	TGTGCCAGCAGTGAAGACTTAGGGACTACCTACGAGCAGTACTTC
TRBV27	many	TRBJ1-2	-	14	CASSFGRQEVGYTF	TGTGCCAGCAGTTTTGGTCGACAGGAGGTTGGCTACACCTTC
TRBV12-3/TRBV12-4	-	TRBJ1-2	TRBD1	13	CASSDTGGYGYTF	TGTGCCAGCAGCGACACAGGGGGTTATGGCTACACCTTC
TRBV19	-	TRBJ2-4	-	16	CASSRFTRLAKNIQYF	TGTGCCAGTAGTCGTTTTACCCGGCTAGCCAAAAACATTCAGTACTTC
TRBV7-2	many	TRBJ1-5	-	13	CASSLAASQPQHF	TGTGCCAGCAGCTTAGCGGCCTCCCAGCCCCAGCATTTT
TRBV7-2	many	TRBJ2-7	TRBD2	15	CASSHKRTSGGEQYF	TGTGCCAGCAGCCACAAAAGGACTAGCGGGGGCGAGCAGTACTTC